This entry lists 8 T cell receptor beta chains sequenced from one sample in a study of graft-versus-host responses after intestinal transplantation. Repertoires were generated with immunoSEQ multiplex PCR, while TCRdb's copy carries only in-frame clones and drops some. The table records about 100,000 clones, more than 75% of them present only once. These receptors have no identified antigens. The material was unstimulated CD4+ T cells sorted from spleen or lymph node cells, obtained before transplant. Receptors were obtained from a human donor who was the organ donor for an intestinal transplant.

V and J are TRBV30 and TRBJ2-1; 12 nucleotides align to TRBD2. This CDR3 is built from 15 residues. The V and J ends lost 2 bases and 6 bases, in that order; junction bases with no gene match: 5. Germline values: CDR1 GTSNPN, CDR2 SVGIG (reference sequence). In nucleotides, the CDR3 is TGTGCCTGGAGTTTACTAGCGGGGGGTCGCAATGAGCAGTTCTTC. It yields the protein CAWSLLAGGRNEQFF.

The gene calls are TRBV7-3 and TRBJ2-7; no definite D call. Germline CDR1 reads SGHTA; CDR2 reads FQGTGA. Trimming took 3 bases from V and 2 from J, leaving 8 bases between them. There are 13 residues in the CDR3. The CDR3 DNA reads TGTGCCAGCAGCTTCGACGGTCCCTACGAGCAGTACTTC. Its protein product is CASSFDGPYEQYF.

CDR3 bases: TGTGCCAGCAGTTACCGGCAGTATAATTCACCCCTCCACTTT. The encoded protein is CASSYRQYNSPLHF. V is TRBV6-5 and J is TRBJ1-6; no clear D gene. This CDR3 is 14 amino acids long. Germline CDR1 is MNHEY and CDR2 is SVGAGI. Deletions cut 2 bases from V and 4 bases from J, with 6 bases between.

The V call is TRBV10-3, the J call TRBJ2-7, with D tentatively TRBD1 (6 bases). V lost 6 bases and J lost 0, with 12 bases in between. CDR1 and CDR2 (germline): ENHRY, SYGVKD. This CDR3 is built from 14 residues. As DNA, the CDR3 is TGTGCCATCAGGGACAGCGCCATCTCCTACGAGCAGTACTTC. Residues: CAIRDSAISYEQYF.

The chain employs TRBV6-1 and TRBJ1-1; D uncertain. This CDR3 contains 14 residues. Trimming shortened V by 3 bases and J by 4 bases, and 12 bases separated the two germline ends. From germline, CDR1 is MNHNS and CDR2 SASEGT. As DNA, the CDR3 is TGTGCCAGCAGTGAGTCTAATCGGGGCACTGAAGCTTTCTTT. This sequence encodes CASSESNRGTEAFF.

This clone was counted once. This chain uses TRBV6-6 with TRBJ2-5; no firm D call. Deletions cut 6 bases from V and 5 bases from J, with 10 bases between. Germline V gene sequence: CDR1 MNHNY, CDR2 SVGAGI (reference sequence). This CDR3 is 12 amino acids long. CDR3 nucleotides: TGTGCCAGCAGCCCCTCGAGGGAGACCCAGTACTTC. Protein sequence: CASSPSRETQYF.

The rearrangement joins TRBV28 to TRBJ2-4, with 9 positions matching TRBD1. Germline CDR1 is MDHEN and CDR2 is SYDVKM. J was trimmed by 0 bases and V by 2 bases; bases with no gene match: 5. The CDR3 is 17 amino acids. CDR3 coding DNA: TGTGCCAGCAGTTTACCCGGGACAGGGCTAGCCAAAAACATTCAGTACTTC. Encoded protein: CASSLPGTGLAKNIQYF.

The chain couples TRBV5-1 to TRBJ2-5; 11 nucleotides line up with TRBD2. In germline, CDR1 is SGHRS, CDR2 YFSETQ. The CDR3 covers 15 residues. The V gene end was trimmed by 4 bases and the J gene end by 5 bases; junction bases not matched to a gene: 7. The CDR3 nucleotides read TGCGCCAGCAGCGCAGTAGCGGGGGGGCCGGAGACCCAGTACTTC. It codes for CASSAVAGGPETQYF.